The next 29 T cell receptor beta chains were all read from a single sample in a study of T cells in Graves' hyperthyroidism and ophthalmopathy. Amplified regions were TCR beta CDR3 sequences from RNA transcripts. The study used the HTBI primer set for a first-round RT-PCR of the TCR CDR3. Each CDR3 protein gets one entry after TCRdb re-called the multiplex PCR reads with MiXCR. The table has about 160,000 distinct CDR3 sequences, 8% to 9.5% seen once. The specimen sequenced was blood. The receptors shown here come from a woman aged 18-29 years with Graves' hyperthyroidism that later progressed to Graves' ophthalmopathy.

The chain carries TRBV6-1 and TRBJ2-2, with 9 bases fitting TRBD1. V lost 6 bases, J lost 0 bases, and 2 bases stayed unmatched. Germline V gene sequence: CDR1 MNHNS, CDR2 SASEGT. The CDR3 has 15 amino acids. CDR3 region: CASSGQGTNTGELFF. CDR3 sequence (DNA): TGTGCCAGCAGCGGACAGGGGACGAACACCGGGGAGCTGTTTTTT.

V gene TRBV13 combines with J gene TRBJ2-1, with D tentatively TRBD1 (5 bases). Trimming stripped 4 bases from V and 15 bases from J, with 16 bases between. Looked up from germline, CDR1 is PRHDT and CDR2 is FYEKMQ (reference sequence). The CDR3 covers 12 residues. CDR3 sequence: CASSYARQFPFF. CDR3 bases: TGTGCCAGCAGCTACGCCCGACAGTTCCCGTTCTTC.

This clonotype was counted at least ten times. The rearrangement links TRBV6-1 to TRBJ1-6, with no clear D. This CDR3 has 15 residues. V lost 8 bases and J 0 bases, leaving 11 bases between the germline ends. Germline-derived CDR1 and CDR2 are MNHNS and SASEGT. The CDR3 here is CASGRKSSYNSPLHF. In nucleotides, the CDR3 is TGTGCCAGCGGGAGGAAGAGCTCCTATAATTCACCCCTCCACTTT.

This clonotype was recorded a few times. This chain uses TRBV20-1 with TRBJ2-3, with TRBD2 identical over 8 bases. Losses at the gene ends were 1 base for V and 6 bases for J; bases not matched to a gene: 3. This CDR3 region has 13 residues. The germline V gene has CDR1 DFQATT and CDR2 SNEGSKA (reference sequence). The CDR3 loop is CSARGTSYDTQYF. The CDR3, as DNA: TGCAGTGCTAGAGGGACTAGCTATGATACGCAGTATTTT.

This clonotype was detected ten times or more. The chain recombines TRBV29-1 with TRBJ2-3; TRBD1 matches at 7 bases. CDR3 length equals 14 residues. The V gene end was trimmed by 5 bases and the J gene end by 0 bases; junction bases not matched to a gene: 5. The V gene's germline CDR1 is SQVTM and CDR2 ANQGSEA. The CDR3 DNA sequence: TGCAGCGTTTCGGACAGGTCGAGCACAGATACGCAGTATTTT. This gives the protein CSVSDRSSTDTQYF.

This clonotype was recorded at least ten times. This rearrangement joins TRBV12-3 or TRBV12-4 to TRBJ2-1, with TRBD2 as a possible D gene (5 bases). The CDR3 is 13 residues long. Trimming removed 6 bases from V and 9 bases from J, with 15 bases in between. As DNA, the CDR3 is TGTGCCAGCAGACTAGGGTCTAGTGGTGAGCAGTTCTTC. It codes for CASRLGSSGEQFF.

This clonotype was seen more than once but under ten times. The chain combines TRBV4-1 with TRBJ1-5, with D possibly TRBD1 on 6 matching bases. Trimming pared 0 bases from V and 6 bases from J, leaving 12 bases between. CDR3 length: 15 residues. Germline loops: CDR1 MGHRA, CDR2 YSYEKL. The DNA for the CDR3 is TGCGCCAGCAGCCAAGATCCGGGGGCTCGTCAGCCCCAGCATTTT. This codes for CASSQDPGARQPQHF.

This clonotype was detected only a few times. The chain carries TRBV30 and TRBJ1-1; D is possibly TRBD1 (5 bases). The germline V and J ends were trimmed by 1 base and 5 bases, with 17 bases remaining between them. CDR3 length equals 15 residues. Germline V CDR1 and CDR2: GTSNPN, SVGIG (reference sequence). The CDR3 sequence: CAWSARGGGVTEAFF. In nucleotides, the CDR3 is TGTGCCTGGAGTGCTCGGGGGGGTGGAGTGACTGAAGCTTTCTTT.

This clonotype was recorded many times. The CDR3 nucleotides read TGTGCCACCAGTGATTTGCTAACTCGCGGAGGCCCCAATGAGCAGTTCTTC. As protein: CATSDLLTRGGPNEQFF. The chain uses TRBV24-1 and TRBJ2-1; a possible D gene is TRBD2 (5 bases). Between the trimmed V and J ends, which lost 0 bases and 6 bases, there was a span of 17 bases. CDR3 size: 17 residues. Germline V gene sequence: CDR1 KGHDR, CDR2 SFDVKD.

This clonotype has at least ten counts. The chain employs TRBV14 and TRBJ2-7; D uncertain. The V end lost 0 bases, the J end lost 3 bases, and 12 bases lay between the germline ends. There are 15 residues in the CDR3. Germline values: CDR1 SGHDN, CDR2 FVKESK. This chain's CDR3 is CASSQDPGRLYEQYF. In DNA, the CDR3 is TGTGCCAGCAGCCAAGACCCCGGACGACTCTACGAGCAGTACTTC.

This clonotype has ten or more counts. The chain is built from TRBV2 and TRBJ1-2; TRBD1 matches 9 bases. Germline lookup yields CDR1 SNHLY and CDR2 FYNNEI. This CDR3 has 17 amino acids. V shed 7 bases, J shed 8 bases, and the junction held 20 bases outside the gene matches. CDR3 coding DNA: TGTGCCAGCAATGGGGGGGACAGGGTGCAGTCAAGACGGGGCTACACCTTC. Amino acids: CASNGGDRVQSRRGYTF.

There are many counts of this clonotype. J is TRBJ2-3 and V is TRBV3-1; 7 positions match TRBD2. Germline CDR1 reads LGHDT; CDR2 reads YNNKEL (reference sequence). The V and J ends lost 1 base and 5 bases, in that order; junction bases with no gene match: 12. This CDR3 has 17 amino acids. CDR3 loop: CASSQVRSAGIEDTQYF. In DNA, the CDR3 is TGTGCCAGCAGCCAAGTTCGATCAGCGGGAATCGAAGATACGCAGTATTTT.

This clonotype turned up a few times. The chain employs TRBV15 and TRBJ2-7, with D unclear. V was pared by 0 bases and J by 0 bases, with 12 bases between. The CDR3 is made up of 16 amino acids. Looked up from germline, CDR1 is LNHNV and CDR2 is YYDKDF (reference sequence). The CDR3 protein is CATSRDSLTNSYEQYF. CDR3 nucleotides: TGTGCCACCAGCAGAGACTCATTAACTAACTCCTACGAGCAGTACTTC.

Only a few counts were recorded for this clonotype. This chain joins TRBV15 and TRBJ1-3; no firm D call. Looked up from germline, CDR1 is LNHNV and CDR2 is YYDKDF (reference sequence). V lost 2 bases and J 4 bases, leaving 6 bases between the germline ends. The CDR3 contains 13 residues. The CDR3 reads CATSRPFGNTIYF. The DNA of the CDR3 is TGTGCCACCAGCAGACCCTTCGGAAACACCATATATTTT. Looking up the rest from reference TRBV15 and TRBJ1-3 gives the full variable domain: DAMVIQNPRYQVTQFGKPVTLSCSQTLNHNVMYWYQQKSSQAPKLLFHYYDKDFNNEADTPDNFQSRRPNTSFCFLDIRSPGLGDTAMYLCATSRPFGNTIYFGEGSWLTVV.

Details on this clonotype: No conserved phenylalanine or tryptophan ends this CDR3, so it is likely a read error. The rearrangement joins TRBV30 to TRBJ1-4; D is unclear. The CDR3 spans 17 residues. Germline lookup yields CDR1 GTSNPN and CDR2 SVGIG (reference sequence). Between the trimmed V and J ends, which lost 0 bases and 3 bases, there was a span of 17 bases. The CDR3 loop is CAWSVPRLGDSNEKLFS. For the CDR3, the DNA is TGTGCCTGGAGTGTACCTCGTTTGGGAGACTCTAATGAAAAACTGTTTTCT.

The sample holds many counts of this clonotype. J is TRBJ2-7 and V is TRBV10-3, with 8 bases identical to TRBD2. CDR1 is ENHRY and CDR2 is SYGVKD in the germline V gene. V dropped 6 bases and J dropped 3; count of bases not matched to a gene: 7. This CDR3 comprises 14 residues. The CDR3 here is CAISLSGKDYEQYF. The CDR3 bases are TGTGCCATCAGCCTTAGCGGGAAGGACTACGAGCAGTACTTC.

The table lists this clonotype with a few counts. This rearrangement joins TRBV5-8 to TRBJ1-5; D is uncertain. CDR3 size: 14 residues. Germline CDR1 reads SGHTS; CDR2 reads YDEGEE. V was trimmed by 0 bases and J by 4 bases, leaving 8 bases between them. The CDR3 coding sequence is TGTGCCAGCAGCTTGGCAGGCAGTAATCAGCCCCAGCATTTT. Protein product: CASSLAGSNQPQHF.

This clonotype was detected many times. The genes are TRBV7-2 and TRBJ1-4; perhaps TRBD1 as D (6 bases). Trimming removed 3 bases from V and 4 bases from J, with 12 bases in between. CDR1 is SGHTA and CDR2 is FQGNSA in the germline V gene. CDR3 size: 15 residues. The CDR3 sequence: CASSFTGSGNEKLFF. CDR3 DNA: TGTGCCAGCAGCTTCACAGGGTCTGGTAATGAAAAACTGTTTTTT.

This clonotype has only a few counts. A much larger clone is a single base away; this may be a read error. This CDR3 is CASSYSTGPGTLSYNEQFF. CDR3 nucleotides: TGTGCCAGCAGTTACTCGACCGGGCCCGGGACGCTATCCTACAATGAGCAGTTCTTC. V gene TRBV6-2 or TRBV6-3 combines with J gene TRBJ2-1; the D gene could be TRBD1 or TRBD2 (5 bases each). The CDR3 runs to 19 residues. Germline CDR1 MNHEY, CDR2 SVGEGT. V lost 0 bases and J 1 base, leaving 19 bases between the germline ends.

This clonotype was seen at least ten times. The chain couples TRBV5-4 to TRBJ1-2, with D unclear. Germline V gives CDR1 SGHNT, CDR2 YYREEE (reference sequence). This CDR3 comprises 12 residues. V lost 0 bases to trimming and J lost 5 bases, with 5 bases between them. The chain's CDR3 is CASSLDGYGYTF. CDR3 DNA: TGTGCCAGCAGCTTGGATGGGTATGGCTACACCTTC.

There are many counts of this clonotype. This chain links TRBV12-3 or TRBV12-4 with TRBJ1-5, with TRBD1 identical over 11 bases. The CDR3 loop spans 15 amino acids. The V gene end was trimmed by 5 bases and the J gene end by 6 bases; junction bases not matched to a gene: 6. The DNA for the CDR3 is TGTGCCAGCAGTGGGACAGGGGGTTTCTCTCAGCCCCAGCATTTT. It translates to CASSGTGGFSQPQHF.

This clonotype was recorded many times. J is TRBJ2-3 and V is TRBV28, with TRBD2 matching 8 bases. CDR3 length: 16 amino acids. The germline V gene encodes CDR1 MDHEN and CDR2 SYDVKM. V was clipped by 8 bases and J by 6 bases; unmatched bases: 16. This CDR3 reads CASGTGGEGLEDTQYF. The CDR3 DNA reads as TGTGCCAGCGGTACGGGGGGGGAGGGCCTCGAGGATACGCAGTATTTT.

This clonotype was observed many times. DNA for the CDR3: TGTGCCAGTAGAGAAACCGGGGAGCTGTTTTTT. Translation gives CASRETGELFF. The chain has TRBV19 and TRBJ2-2, with D unclear. Trimming removed 6 bases at V and 5 bases at J, with 4 bases between. CDR1 is LNHDA and CDR2 is SQIVND in the germline V gene (reference sequence). The CDR3 spans 11 residues. The full variable domain, its missing parts supplied by reference TRBV19 and TRBJ2-2, is DGGITQSPKYLFRKEGQNVTLSCEQNLNHDAMYWYRQDPGQGLRLIYYSQIVNDFQKGDIAEGYSVSREKKESFPLTVTSAQKNPTAFYLCASRETGELFFGEGSRLTVL.

This clonotype appeared many times. The chain employs TRBV20-1 and TRBJ1-2; D is possibly TRBD1 (6 bases). This CDR3 contains 14 residues. V was trimmed by 3 bases and J by 5 bases, leaving 16 bases between them. From germline, CDR1 is DFQATT and CDR2 SNEGSKA (reference sequence). The CDR3 region is CSASGQRSTYGYTF. The CDR3 DNA follows: TGCAGTGCTAGTGGACAGCGCTCCACTTATGGCTACACCTTC.

This clonotype occurred many times. The V and J genes are TRBV6-1 and TRBJ2-7; D unresolved. Trimming took 6 bases from V and 3 from J, leaving 6 bases between them. The germline CDR1 and CDR2 sequences are MNHNS and SASEGT. The CDR3 is made up of 11 amino acids. The DNA for the CDR3 is TGTGCCAGCAGAGGGAACTACGAGCAGTACTTC. It translates to CASRGNYEQYF.

In this sample, this clonotype turned up many times. This chain uses TRBV13 with TRBJ2-1; the D gene is possibly TRBD1 (6 bases). Germline V gives CDR1 PRHDT, CDR2 FYEKMQ (reference sequence). Trimming removed 0 bases at V and 6 bases at J, with 9 bases between. This CDR3 spans 14 amino acids. CDR3 region: CASSLGQGVNEQFF. CDR3 bases: TGTGCCAGCAGCTTAGGACAGGGTGTCAATGAGCAGTTCTTC.

V gene TRBV4-2 combines with J gene TRBJ2-2; D perhaps matches TRBD2 (5 bases). The ends were cut back, 1 base at V and 13 bases at J, with 19 bases in the middle. The germline gives CDR1 LGHNA, CDR2 YNFKEQ. The CDR3 has 15 amino acids. DNA of the CDR3: TGTGCCAGCAGCCAAGTTCTGGGGAGTGGATTGAGGCTGTTTTTT. It is translated as CASSQVLGSGLRLFF.

This clonotype was seen at least ten times. CDR3 amino acids: CASRDDGGPNEKLFF. For the CDR3, the DNA is TGTGCCAGCAGAGATGACGGTGGACCCAATGAAAAACTGTTTTTT. The chain links TRBV28 to TRBJ1-4; no definite D call. The CDR3 is 15 residues long. V gave up 6 bases and J gave up 5 bases, with 16 bases separating them. Looked up from germline, CDR1 is MDHEN and CDR2 is SYDVKM.

There are many counts of this clonotype. This sequence joins TRBV5-1 and TRBJ2-1, with D unresolved. The CDR3 extends over 13 amino acids. Germline V gene data show CDR1 as SGHRS and CDR2 as YFSETQ. V dropped 2 bases and J dropped 4 bases, with 7 bases sitting between them. CDR3 residues: CASSFSDYNEQFF. Here the CDR3 DNA reads TGCGCCAGCAGCTTCTCAGATTACAATGAGCAGTTCTTC.